This is a list of T cell receptor beta chains from one sample in a study of T cells expressing NK-cell markers. After re-calling the 5' RACE reads, TCRdb lists one entry per CDR3 protein, DNA absent. Reported are about 300,000 distinct CDR3 sequences; the ten largest clones contain around 4%. Sequenced sample: blood T cells: a sorted CD56 or NKG2C T cell subset, CD4+ or CD8+ T cells, or bulk PBMC T cells (not recorded which). The receptors shown here come from a woman aged 18 to 75 in good health. The CDR3 runs from the conserved cysteine through the conserved F or W. Fields, in order: V gene, J gene, CDR3 protein.

v_call: TRBV11-2; j_call: TRBJ1-1; cdr3_aa: CASSLDRVNTEAFF
v_call: TRBV15; j_call: TRBJ2-3; cdr3_aa: CATSRGGATDTQYF
v_call: TRBV6-1; j_call: TRBJ2-3; cdr3_aa: CASRGAGRDTQYF
v_call: TRBV7-2; j_call: TRBJ2-6; cdr3_aa: CASSLAGGSSGANVLTF
v_call: TRBV6-1; j_call: TRBJ2-1; cdr3_aa: CASRSQGPNEQFF
v_call: TRBV4-3; j_call: TRBJ2-2; cdr3_aa: CASSQEPAGGPSGELFF
v_call: TRBV11-2; j_call: TRBJ2-5; cdr3_aa: CASSFIGLDQETQYF
v_call: TRBV9; j_call: TRBJ2-3; cdr3_aa: CASSEDLAGHQRPNTQYF
v_call: TRBV29-1; j_call: TRBJ1-1; cdr3_aa: CSVARGGPEAFF
v_call: TRBV12-3/TRBV12-4; j_call: TRBJ2-7; cdr3_aa: CASSFSSLLAGSYEQYF
v_call: TRBV3-1; j_call: TRBJ2-5; cdr3_aa: CASSPTSGMGGETQYF
v_call: TRBV5-1; j_call: TRBJ1-1; cdr3_aa: CASSLAGTANTEAFF
v_call: TRBV29-1; j_call: TRBJ2-5; cdr3_aa: CSVSLAQETQYF
v_call: TRBV4-1; j_call: TRBJ1-6; cdr3_aa: CASSHRKGTGDSPLHF
v_call: TRBV30; j_call: TRBJ2-3; cdr3_aa: CAWTSGSGTDTQYF
v_call: TRBV20-1; j_call: TRBJ1-6; cdr3_aa: CSAKKTQGYNSPLHF
v_call: TRBV12-3/TRBV12-4; j_call: TRBJ2-1; cdr3_aa: CASNTYNEQFF
v_call: TRBV27; j_call: TRBJ2-5; cdr3_aa: CASSLFDSPGTPKETQYF
v_call: TRBV5-5; j_call: TRBJ2-1; cdr3_aa: CASSLVRDFYNEQFF
v_call: TRBV6-2/TRBV6-3; j_call: TRBJ1-1; cdr3_aa: CASSKLGQGAPRAFF
v_call: TRBV25-1; j_call: TRBJ2-7; cdr3_aa: CATRRTGWDEQYF
v_call: TRBV20-1; j_call: TRBJ2-1; cdr3_aa: CSARPGQGYNEQFF
v_call: TRBV19; j_call: TRBJ2-2; cdr3_aa: CASSLRTANTGELFF
v_call: TRBV7-8; j_call: TRBJ1-5; cdr3_aa: CASSTGGAGQPQHF
v_call: TRBV19; j_call: TRBJ1-5; cdr3_aa: CASKPPDRVQPQHF
v_call: TRBV28; j_call: TRBJ2-7; cdr3_aa: CASSSRVRGRYEQYF
v_call: TRBV12-3/TRBV12-4; j_call: TRBJ2-7; cdr3_aa: CASSRGGSSFEQYF
v_call: TRBV20-1; j_call: TRBJ2-3; cdr3_aa: CSARQGRILPDTQYF
v_call: TRBV7-8; j_call: TRBJ2-4; cdr3_aa: CASSPLTVLAKNIQYF
v_call: TRBV19; j_call: TRBJ2-2; cdr3_aa: CASSSGSGGPTGELFF
v_call: TRBV6-1; j_call: TRBJ2-2; cdr3_aa: CASRHQLNTGELFF
v_call: TRBV4-2; j_call: TRBJ1-6; cdr3_aa: CASRGQGDSPLHF
v_call: TRBV6-2/TRBV6-3; j_call: TRBJ2-7; cdr3_aa: CASSYPSGRGSSYEQYF
v_call: TRBV7-3; j_call: TRBJ2-7; cdr3_aa: CASSPDRGSNEQYF
v_call: TRBV11-2; j_call: TRBJ1-1; cdr3_aa: CASSAQGEMNTEAFF
v_call: TRBV11-3; j_call: TRBJ2-1; cdr3_aa: CASSWTSGYNEQFF
v_call: TRBV4-1; j_call: TRBJ2-5; cdr3_aa: CASSQLLAWETQYF
v_call: TRBV15; j_call: TRBJ2-5; cdr3_aa: CATGRGQETQYF
v_call: TRBV7-2; j_call: TRBJ2-5; cdr3_aa: CASSRRTSRSSETQYF
v_call: TRBV19; j_call: TRBJ2-1; cdr3_aa: CASSLGGGYYEQFF
v_call: TRBV5-6; j_call: TRBJ2-1; cdr3_aa: CASSLPQGYEQFF
v_call: TRBV19; j_call: TRBJ1-6; cdr3_aa: CASSSNGLSNSPLHF